This section outlines one TCR beta chain sequence together with its context. Its matching antigen is unknown. The data derive from a study of cytomegalovirus exposure and HLA in healthy donors. Study-wide background: The roughly 110 validation repertoires used the same platform as the 666 first-cohort repertoires, a later analysis reported.

Profiling relied on immunoSEQ multiplex PCR, and the TCRdb table lists in-frame clones only, not all of them. Among under 250,000 clones listed, over 75% were seen once. While the first cohort had some 700 subjects, the donors belonged to the separate validation cohort of roughly 130 subjects. Regarding the study as a whole: According to reports, the classifier identified cytomegalovirus status with high specificity and sensitivity. Researchers catalogued roughly 150 TCR beta chains as cytomegalovirus-associated.

CDR1 and CDR2 from the germline V gene are SGHVS and FQNEAQ. V gave up 7 bases and J gave up 3 bases, with 18 bases separating them. The CDR3 spans 15 residues. The origin of this receptor is a woman aged 18-29 years in good health and CMV-seropositive. Sequenced: PBMCs. This chain links TRBV7-8 with TRBJ1-2; D call uncertain. CDR3 coding DNA: TGTGCCAGCACCCATCCTCAATTACGGGACTATGGCTACACCTTC. Translating gives CASTHPQLRDYGYTF.